This T cell receptor (beta chain) was recovered during a study of T cell changes during pregnancy in multiple sclerosis. V was cut by 3 bases and J by 3 bases, with 9 bases left in between. Germline V gives CDR1 SGHDT, CDR2 YYEEEE. CDR3 length: 13 residues. This table comes from immunoSEQ multiplex PCR, and its TCRdb copy is limited to in-frame clones, with some not included. The top ten clones hold approximately 1.4% of a sample with under 90,000 clones, 90% to 95% of them seen once. Sequencing was performed on peripheral blood, taken in the second trimester of pregnancy. This sequence joins TRBV5-6 and TRBJ1-2; tentatively, D is TRBD1 (5 bases). This clonotype originated in a female donor in good health, enrolled as a control in a pregnancy study. CDR3 nucleotides: TGTGCCAGCAGCTCACAGGATTACTATGGCTACACCTTC. It encodes CASSSQDYYGYTF.